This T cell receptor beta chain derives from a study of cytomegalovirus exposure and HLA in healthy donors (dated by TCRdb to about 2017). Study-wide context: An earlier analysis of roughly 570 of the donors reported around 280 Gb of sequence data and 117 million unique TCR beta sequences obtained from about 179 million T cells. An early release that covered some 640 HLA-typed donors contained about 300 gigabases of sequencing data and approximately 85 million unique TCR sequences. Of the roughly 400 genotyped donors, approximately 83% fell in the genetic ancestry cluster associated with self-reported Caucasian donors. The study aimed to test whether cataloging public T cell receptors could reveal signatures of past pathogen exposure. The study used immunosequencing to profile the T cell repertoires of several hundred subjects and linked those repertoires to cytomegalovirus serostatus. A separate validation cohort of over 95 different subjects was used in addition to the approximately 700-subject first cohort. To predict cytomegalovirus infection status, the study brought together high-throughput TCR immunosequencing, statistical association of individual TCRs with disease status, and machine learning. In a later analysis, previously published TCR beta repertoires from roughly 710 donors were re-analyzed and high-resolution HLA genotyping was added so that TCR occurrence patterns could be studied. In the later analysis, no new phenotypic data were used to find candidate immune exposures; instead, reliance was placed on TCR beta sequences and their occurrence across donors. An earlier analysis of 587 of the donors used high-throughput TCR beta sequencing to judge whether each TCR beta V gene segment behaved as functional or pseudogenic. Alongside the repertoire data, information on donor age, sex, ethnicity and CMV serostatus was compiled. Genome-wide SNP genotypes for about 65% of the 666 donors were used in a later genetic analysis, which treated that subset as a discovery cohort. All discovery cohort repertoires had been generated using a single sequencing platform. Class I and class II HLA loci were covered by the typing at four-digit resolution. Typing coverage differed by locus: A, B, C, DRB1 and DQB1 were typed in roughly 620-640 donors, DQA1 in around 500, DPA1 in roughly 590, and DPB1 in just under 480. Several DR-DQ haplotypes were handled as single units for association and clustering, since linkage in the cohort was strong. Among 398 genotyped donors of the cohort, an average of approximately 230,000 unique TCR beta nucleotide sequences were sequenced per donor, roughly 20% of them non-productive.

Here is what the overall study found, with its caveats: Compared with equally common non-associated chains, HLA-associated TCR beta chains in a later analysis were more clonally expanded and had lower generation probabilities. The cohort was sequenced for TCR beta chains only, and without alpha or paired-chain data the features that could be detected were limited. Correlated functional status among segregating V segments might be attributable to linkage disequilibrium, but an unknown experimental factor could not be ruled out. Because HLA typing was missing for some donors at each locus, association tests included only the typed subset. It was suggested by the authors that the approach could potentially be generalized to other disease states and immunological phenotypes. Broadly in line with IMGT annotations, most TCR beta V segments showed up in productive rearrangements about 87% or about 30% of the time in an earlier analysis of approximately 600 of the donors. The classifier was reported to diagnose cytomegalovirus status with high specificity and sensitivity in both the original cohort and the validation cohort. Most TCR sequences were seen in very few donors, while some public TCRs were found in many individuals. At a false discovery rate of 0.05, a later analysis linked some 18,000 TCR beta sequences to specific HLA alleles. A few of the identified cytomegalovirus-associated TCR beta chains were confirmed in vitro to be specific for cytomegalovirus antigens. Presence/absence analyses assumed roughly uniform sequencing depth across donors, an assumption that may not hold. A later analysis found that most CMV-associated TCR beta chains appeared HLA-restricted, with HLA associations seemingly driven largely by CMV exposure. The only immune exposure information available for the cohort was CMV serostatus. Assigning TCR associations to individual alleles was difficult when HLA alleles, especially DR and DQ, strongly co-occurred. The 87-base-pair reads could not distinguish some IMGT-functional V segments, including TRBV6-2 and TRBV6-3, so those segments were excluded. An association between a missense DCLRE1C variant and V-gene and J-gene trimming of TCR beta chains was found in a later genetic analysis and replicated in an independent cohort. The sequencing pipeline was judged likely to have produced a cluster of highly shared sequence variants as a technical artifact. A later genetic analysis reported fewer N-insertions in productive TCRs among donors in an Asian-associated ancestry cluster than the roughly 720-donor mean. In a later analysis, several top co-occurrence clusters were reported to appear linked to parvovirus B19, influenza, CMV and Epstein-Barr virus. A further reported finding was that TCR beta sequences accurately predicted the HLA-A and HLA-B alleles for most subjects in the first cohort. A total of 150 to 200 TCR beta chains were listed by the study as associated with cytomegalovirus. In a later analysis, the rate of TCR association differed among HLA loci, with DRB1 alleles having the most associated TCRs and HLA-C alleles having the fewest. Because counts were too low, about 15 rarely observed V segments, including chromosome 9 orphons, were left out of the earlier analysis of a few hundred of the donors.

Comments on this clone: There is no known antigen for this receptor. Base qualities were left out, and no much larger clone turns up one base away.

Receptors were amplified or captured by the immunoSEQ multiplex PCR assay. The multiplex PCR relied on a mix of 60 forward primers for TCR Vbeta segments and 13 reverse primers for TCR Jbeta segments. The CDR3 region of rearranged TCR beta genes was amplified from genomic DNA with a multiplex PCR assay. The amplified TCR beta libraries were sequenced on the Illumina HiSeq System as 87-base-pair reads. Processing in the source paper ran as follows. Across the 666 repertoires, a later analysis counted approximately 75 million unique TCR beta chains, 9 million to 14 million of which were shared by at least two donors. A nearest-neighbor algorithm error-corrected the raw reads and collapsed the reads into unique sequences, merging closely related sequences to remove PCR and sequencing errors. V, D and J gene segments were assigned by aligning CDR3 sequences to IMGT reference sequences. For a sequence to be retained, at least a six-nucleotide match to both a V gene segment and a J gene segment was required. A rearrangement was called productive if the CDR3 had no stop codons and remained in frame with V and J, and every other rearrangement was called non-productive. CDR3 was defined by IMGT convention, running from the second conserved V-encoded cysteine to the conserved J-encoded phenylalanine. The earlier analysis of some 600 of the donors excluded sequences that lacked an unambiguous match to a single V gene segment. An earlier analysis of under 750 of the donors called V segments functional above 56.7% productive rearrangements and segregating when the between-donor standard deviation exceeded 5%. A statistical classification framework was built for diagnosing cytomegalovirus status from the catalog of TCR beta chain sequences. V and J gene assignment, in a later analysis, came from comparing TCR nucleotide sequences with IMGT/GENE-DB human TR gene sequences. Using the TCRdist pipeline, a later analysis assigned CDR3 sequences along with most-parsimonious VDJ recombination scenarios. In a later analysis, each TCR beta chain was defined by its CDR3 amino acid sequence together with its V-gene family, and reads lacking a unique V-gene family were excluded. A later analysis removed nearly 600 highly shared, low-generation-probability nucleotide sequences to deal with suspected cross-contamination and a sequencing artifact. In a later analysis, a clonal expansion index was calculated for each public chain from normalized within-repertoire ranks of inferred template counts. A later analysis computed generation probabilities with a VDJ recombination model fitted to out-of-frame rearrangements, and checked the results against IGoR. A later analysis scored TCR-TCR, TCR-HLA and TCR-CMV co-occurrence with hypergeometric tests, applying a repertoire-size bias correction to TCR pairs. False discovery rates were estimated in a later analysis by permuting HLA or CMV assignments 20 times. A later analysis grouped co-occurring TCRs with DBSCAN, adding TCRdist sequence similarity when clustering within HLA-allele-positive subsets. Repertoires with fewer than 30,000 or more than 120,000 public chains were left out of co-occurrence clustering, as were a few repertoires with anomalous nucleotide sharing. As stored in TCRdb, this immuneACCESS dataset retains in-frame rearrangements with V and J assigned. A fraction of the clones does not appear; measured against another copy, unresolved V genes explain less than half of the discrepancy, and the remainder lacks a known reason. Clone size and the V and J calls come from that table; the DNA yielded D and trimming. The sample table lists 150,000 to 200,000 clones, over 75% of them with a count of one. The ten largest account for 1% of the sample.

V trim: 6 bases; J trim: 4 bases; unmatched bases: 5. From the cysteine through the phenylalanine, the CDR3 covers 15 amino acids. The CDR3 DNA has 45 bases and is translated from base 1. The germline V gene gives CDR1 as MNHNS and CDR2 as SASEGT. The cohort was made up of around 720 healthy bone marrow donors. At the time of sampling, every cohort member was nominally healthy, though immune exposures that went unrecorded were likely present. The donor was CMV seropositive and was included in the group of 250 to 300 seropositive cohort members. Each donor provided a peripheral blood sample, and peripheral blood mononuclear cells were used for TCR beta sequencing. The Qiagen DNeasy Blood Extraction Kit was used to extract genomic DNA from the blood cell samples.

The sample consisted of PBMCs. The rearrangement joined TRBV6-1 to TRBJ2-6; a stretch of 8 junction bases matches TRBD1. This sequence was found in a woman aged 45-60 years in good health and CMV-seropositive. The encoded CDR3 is CASRSTGAGANVLTF. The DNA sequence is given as TGTGCCAGCAGATCGACAGGGGCGGGGGCCAACGTCCTGACTTTC.